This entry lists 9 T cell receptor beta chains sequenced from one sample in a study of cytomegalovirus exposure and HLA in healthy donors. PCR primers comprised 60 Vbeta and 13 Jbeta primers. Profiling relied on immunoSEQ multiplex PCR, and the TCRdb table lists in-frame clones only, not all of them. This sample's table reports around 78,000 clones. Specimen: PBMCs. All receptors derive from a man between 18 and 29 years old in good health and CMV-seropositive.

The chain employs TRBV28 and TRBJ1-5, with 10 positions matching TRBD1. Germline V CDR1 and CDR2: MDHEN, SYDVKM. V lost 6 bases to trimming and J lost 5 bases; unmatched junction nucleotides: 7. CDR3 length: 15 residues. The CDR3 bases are TGTGCCAGCAGACCAAGACAGGGGGCGCATCAGCCCCAGCATTTT. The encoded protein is CASRPRQGAHQPQHF.

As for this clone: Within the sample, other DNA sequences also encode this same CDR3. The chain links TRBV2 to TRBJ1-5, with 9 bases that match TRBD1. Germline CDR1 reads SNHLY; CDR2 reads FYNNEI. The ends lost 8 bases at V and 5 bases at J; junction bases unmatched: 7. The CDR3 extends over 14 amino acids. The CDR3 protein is CASSSDRGYQPQHF. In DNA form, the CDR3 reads TGTGCCAGCTCGTCGGACAGGGGCTATCAGCCCCAGCATTTT.

Here the CDR3 reads CASSPGQETQYF. The CDR3 nucleotides are TGTGCCAGCAGCCCGGGGCAAGAGACCCAGTACTTC. This chain joins TRBV28 and TRBJ2-5; maybe TRBD2 (5 bases). The CDR3 consists of 12 residues. V was shortened by 6 bases and J by 2 bases, with 7 bases between the two germline ends. Germline V lookup: CDR1 MDHEN, CDR2 SYDVKM.

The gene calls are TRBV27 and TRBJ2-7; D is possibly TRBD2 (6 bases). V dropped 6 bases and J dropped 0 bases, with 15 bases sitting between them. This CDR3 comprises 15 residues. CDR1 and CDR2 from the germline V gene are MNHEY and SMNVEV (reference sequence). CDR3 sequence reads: CASRRAGLGSYEQYF. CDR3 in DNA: TGTGCCAGCAGGCGAGCGGGTCTGGGCTCCTACGAGCAGTACTTC.

For the CDR3, the DNA is TGTGCCAGCAGTGAAGTGGGGACAGGGGGCGAGCAGTACTTC. Protein: CASSEVGTGGEQYF. V is TRBV2 and J is TRBJ2-7, with 11 nucleotides matching TRBD1. The trim removed 1 base at V and 6 bases at J, leaving 2 bases unmatched. The CDR3 is 14 amino acids. Germline V CDR1 and CDR2: SNHLY, FYNNEI. Full variable domain (outside the CDR3, taken from reference TRBV2 and TRBJ2-7): EPEVTQTPSHQVTQMGQEVILRCVPISNHLYFYWYRQILGQKVEFLVSFYNNEISEKSEIFDDQFSVERPDGSNFTLKIRSTKLEDSAMYFCASSEVGTGGEQYFGPGTRLTVT.

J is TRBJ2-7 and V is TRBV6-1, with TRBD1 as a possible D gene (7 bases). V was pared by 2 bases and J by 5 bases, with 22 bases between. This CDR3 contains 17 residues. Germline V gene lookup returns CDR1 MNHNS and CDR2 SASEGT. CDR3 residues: CASSEIGKGAAGHEQYF. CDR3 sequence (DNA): TGTGCCAGCAGTGAAATTGGGAAGGGGGCAGCGGGCCACGAGCAGTACTTC.

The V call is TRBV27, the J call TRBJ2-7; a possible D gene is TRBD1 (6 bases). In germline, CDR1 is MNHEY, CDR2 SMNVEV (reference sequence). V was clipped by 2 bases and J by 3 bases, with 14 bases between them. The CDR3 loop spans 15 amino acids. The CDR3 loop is CASSLRSGAFYEQYF. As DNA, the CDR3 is TGTGCCAGCAGTTTAAGGTCAGGGGCGTTCTACGAGCAGTACTTC.

This CDR3 is CASRSRQGGNTIYF. CDR3 sequence (DNA): TGTGCCAGCAGGTCCCGGCAGGGTGGAAACACCATATATTTT. The V gene is TRBV6-5, the J gene TRBJ1-3; D is possibly TRBD1 (5 bases). Trimming took 6 bases from V and 3 from J, leaving 12 bases between them. The CDR3 is 14 residues long. The germline V gene encodes CDR1 MNHEY and CDR2 SVGAGI.

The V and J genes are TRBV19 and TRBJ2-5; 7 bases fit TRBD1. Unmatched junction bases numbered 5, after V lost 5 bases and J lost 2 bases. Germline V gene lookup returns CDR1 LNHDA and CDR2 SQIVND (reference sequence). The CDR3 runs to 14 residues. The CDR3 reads CASSFGTAQETQYF. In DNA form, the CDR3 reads TGTGCCAGTAGTTTTGGGACAGCACAAGAGACCCAGTACTTC.